This T cell receptor (beta chain) originates from a study of cytomegalovirus exposure and HLA in healthy donors. Primers for the PCR totalled 60 Vbeta and 13 Jbeta. The data were produced by immunoSEQ multiplex PCR, yet TCRdb's version contains in-frame clones alone and is incomplete. The specimen's table records about 160,000 clones. Germline V gives CDR1 SGHRS, CDR2 YFSETQ. The V gene lost 0 bases and the J gene lost 3 bases, with 10 bases spanning the gap. The length of the CDR3 is 14 residues. This chain links TRBV5-1 with TRBJ2-7, with D hard to call. The receptor was isolated from a woman aged 55-70 years in good health and CMV-seronegative. Sequencing was done on a sample of PBMCs. The CDR3 protein is CASSLVGSYYEQYF. Written as DNA, the CDR3 is TGCGCCAGCAGCTTGGTCGGTTCGTACTACGAGCAGTACTTC.